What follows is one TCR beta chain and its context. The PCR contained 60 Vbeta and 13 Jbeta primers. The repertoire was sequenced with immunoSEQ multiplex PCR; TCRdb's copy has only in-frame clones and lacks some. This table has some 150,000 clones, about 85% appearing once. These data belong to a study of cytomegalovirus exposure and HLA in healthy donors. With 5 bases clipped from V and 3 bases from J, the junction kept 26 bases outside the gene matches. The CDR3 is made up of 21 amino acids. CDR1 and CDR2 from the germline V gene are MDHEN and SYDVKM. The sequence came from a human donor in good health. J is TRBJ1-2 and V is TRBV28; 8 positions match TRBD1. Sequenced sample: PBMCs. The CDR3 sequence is CASSQTGQGGAPQQTYYGYTF. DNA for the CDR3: TGTGCCAGCAGTCAAACCGGACAGGGCGGCGCGCCACAGCAAACTTACTATGGCTACACCTTC.